This TCR beta chain was observed in a study of blood T cell repertoires in COVID-19. Study-level information: T cells, B-cell-depleted T cells, or PBMCs provided the cDNA or gDNA that served as material.

Clones were sequenced by immunoSEQ multiplex PCR, and TCRdb holds only the in-frame ones, with some missing. The sample has about 13,000 clones; roughly 90% are singletons. In the case of this clone: This specimen includes other DNA sequences encoding the same CDR3.

The sequencing sample was made of peripheral blood. The receptor was isolated from a human donor in a cohort sampled during active COVID-19.

In nucleotides, the CDR3 is TGTGCCAGCAGCGGGGGACAGGGAAACACCATATATTTT. It encodes CASSGGQGNTIYF. The chain carries TRBV7-8 and TRBJ1-3, with 7 bases matching TRBD1. From germline, CDR1 is SGHVS and CDR2 FQNEAQ. The CDR3 length is 13 residues. Germline trimming cut 5 bases from V and 4 bases from J; bases unmatched to any gene: 2.